The clone carrying this TCR beta chain has a single count. Its matching antigen is unknown. Here immunoSEQ multiplex PCR was the method, and the copy in TCRdb shows in-frame clones only, minus some. Among 50,000 to 65,000 clones listed, 90% to 96% were seen once. The sample is drawn from a study of cytomegalovirus exposure and HLA in healthy donors. Points from the study as a whole: The classifier, whose performance was assessed in both the original and validation cohorts, reportedly diagnosed cytomegalovirus status with high specificity and sensitivity.

CDR1 is SGHRS and CDR2 is YFSETQ in the germline V gene. V was shortened by 0 bases and J by 5 bases, with 14 bases between the two germline ends. This CDR3 region has 15 residues. V is TRBV5-1 and J is TRBJ1-1, with D perhaps TRBD1 (5 bases). The receptor comes from a woman younger than 30 in good health and CMV-seronegative. The sample taken for sequencing was PBMCs. The CDR3 region has the DNA TGCGCCAGCAGCTTGGCCGACAGCCTGGGGACTGAAGCTTTCTTT. Translating gives CASSLADSLGTEAFF.